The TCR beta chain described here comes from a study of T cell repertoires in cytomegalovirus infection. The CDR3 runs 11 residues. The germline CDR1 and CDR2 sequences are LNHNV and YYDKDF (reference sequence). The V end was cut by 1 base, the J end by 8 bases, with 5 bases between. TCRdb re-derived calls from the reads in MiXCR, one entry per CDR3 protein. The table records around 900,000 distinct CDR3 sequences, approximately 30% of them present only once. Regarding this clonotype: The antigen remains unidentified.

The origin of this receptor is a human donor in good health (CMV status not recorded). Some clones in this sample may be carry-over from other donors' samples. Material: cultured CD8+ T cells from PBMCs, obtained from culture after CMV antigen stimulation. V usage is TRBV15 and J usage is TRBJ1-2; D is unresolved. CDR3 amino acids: CATSRGRGYTF. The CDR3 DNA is TGTGCCACCAGCAGAGGACGGGGCTACACCTTC. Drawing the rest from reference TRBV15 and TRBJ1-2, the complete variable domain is DAMVIQNPRYQVTQFGKPVTLSCSQTLNHNVMYWYQQKSSQAPKLLFHYYDKDFNNEADTPDNFQSRRPNTSFCFLDIRSPGLGDTAMYLCATSRGRGYTFGSGTRLTVV.